This T cell receptor beta chain was recovered during a study of cytomegalovirus exposure and HLA in healthy donors. Study findings and constraints: Likely technical artifact: a cluster of highly shared sequence variants. The productive fraction for most TCR beta V segments was about 87% or about 30% in an earlier analysis. There were reportedly fewer N-insertions in an Asian-associated ancestry cluster than the roughly 680-donor mean, in a later analysis.

CDR3 size: 18 residues. J was trimmed by 0 bases and V by 4 bases; bases with no gene match: 3. The germline gives CDR1 MGHRA, CDR2 YSYEKL. About this clone itself: Its antigen is unidentified.

Both 60 Vbeta primers and 13 Jbeta primers went into the PCR. Method: immunoSEQ multiplex PCR; TCRdb's copy keeps in-frame clones and lacks some. The sample shows 200,000 or so clones, 82% of them seen only once. The receptor was isolated from a boy aged 2 to 9 in good health and CMV-seronegative. The gene calls are TRBV4-1 and TRBJ2-4; 16 bases are a match to TRBD2. Sequenced sample: PBMCs. DNA for the CDR3: TGCGCCAGCAGCCCGGGACTAGCGGGGGGGTTAGCCAAAAACATTCAGTACTTC. Translated: CASSPGLAGGLAKNIQYF.